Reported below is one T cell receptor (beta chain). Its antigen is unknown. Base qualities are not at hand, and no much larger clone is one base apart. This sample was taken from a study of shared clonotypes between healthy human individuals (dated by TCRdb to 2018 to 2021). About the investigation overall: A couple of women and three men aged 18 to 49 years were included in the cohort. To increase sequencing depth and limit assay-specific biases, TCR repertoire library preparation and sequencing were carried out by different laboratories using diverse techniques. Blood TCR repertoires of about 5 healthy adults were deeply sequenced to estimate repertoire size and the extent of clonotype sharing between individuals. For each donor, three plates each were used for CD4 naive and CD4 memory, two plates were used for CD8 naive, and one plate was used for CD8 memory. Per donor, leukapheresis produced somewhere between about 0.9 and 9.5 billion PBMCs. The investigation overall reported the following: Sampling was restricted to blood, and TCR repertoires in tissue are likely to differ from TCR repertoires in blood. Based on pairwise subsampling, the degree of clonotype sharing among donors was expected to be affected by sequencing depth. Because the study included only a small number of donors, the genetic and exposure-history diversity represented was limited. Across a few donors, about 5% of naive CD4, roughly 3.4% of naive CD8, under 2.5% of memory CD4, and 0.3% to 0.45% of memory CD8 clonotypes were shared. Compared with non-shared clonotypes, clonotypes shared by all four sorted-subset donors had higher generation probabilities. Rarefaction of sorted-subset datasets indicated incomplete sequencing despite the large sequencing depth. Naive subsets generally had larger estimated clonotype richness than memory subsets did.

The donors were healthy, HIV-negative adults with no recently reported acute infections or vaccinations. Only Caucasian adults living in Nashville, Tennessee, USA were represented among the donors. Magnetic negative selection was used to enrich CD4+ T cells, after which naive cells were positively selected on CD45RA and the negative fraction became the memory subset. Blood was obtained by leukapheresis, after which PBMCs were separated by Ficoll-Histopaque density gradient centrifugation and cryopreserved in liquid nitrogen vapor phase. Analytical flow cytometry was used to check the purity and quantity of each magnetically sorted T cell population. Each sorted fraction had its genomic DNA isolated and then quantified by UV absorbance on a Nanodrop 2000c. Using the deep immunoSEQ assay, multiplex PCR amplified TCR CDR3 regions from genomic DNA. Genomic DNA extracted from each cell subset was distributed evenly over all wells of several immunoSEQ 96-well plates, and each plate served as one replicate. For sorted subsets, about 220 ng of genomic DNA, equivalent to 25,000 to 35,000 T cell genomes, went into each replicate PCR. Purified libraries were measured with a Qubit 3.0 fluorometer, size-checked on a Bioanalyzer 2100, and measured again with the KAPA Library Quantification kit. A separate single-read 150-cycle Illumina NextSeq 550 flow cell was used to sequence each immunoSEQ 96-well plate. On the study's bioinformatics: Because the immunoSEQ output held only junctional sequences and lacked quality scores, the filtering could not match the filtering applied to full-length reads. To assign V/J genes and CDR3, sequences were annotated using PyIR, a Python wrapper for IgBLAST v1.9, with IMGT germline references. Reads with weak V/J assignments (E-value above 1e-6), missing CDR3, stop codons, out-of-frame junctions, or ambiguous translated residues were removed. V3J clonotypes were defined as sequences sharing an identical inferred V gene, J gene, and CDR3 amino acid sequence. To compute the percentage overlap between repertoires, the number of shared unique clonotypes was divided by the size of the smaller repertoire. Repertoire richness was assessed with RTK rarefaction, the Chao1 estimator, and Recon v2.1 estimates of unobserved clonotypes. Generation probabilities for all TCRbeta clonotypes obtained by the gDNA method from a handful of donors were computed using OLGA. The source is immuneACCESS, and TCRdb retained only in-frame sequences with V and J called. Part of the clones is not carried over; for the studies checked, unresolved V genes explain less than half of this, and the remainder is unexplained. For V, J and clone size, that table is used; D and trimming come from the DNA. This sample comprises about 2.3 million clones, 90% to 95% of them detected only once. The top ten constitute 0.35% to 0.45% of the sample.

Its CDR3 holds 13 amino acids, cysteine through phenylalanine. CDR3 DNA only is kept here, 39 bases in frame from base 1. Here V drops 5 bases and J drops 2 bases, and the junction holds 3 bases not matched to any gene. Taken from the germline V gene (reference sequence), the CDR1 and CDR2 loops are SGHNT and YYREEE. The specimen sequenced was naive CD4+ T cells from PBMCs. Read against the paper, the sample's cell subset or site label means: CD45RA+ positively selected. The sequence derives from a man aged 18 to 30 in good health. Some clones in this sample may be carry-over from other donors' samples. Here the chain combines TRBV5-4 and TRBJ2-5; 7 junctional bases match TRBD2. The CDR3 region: CASRSGGQETQYF. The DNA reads TGTGCCAGCAGATCGGGGGGACAAGAGACCCAGTACTTC.